A single sample is the source of the 32 T cell receptor beta chains below, sequenced in a study of early T cells in non-severe SARS-CoV-2 infection. TCRdb reprocessed the 5' RACE reads with MiXCR, giving one entry per CDR3 protein. In the table there are about 35,000 distinct CDR3 sequences, 4.5% to 5% of which are singletons. Material: whole blood. These receptors were collected from an adult who was a healthcare worker with PCR-confirmed SARS-CoV-2 infection or an uninfected control (not recorded which).

As to this clonotype: This may stem from a read error, because a much larger clone lies one nucleotide away. Since the CDR3 does not end with the conserved phenylalanine or tryptophan, this likely comes from a read error. This chain connects TRBV20-1 to TRBJ2-3; D possibly uses TRBD1 or TRBD2 (6 bases each). Germline assignment: CDR1 DFQATT and CDR2 SNEGSKA (reference sequence). This CDR3 comprises 14 residues. With 3 bases removed from V and 1 base from J, the gap between germline ends came to 11 bases. CDR3 protein: CSARRGAGTDTQYS. Written as DNA, the CDR3 is TGCAGTGCTAGGAGGGGGGCCGGCACAGATACGCAGTATTCT.

This clonotype was seen repeatedly, ten times or more. This chain joins TRBV5-6 and TRBJ2-1, with 8 bases identical to TRBD2. The trim removed 6 bases at V and 1 base at J, leaving 6 bases unmatched. This CDR3 comprises 15 residues. Germline V gives CDR1 SGHDT, CDR2 YYEEEE. CDR3 protein: CASIPRGGSYNEQFF. The CDR3 DNA reads TGTGCCAGCATCCCCCGGGGGGGGTCCTACAATGAGCAGTTCTTC. The whole variable domain, remainder taken from reference TRBV5-6 and TRBJ2-1, is DAGVTQSPTHLIKTRGQQVTLRCSPKSGHDTVSWYQQALGQGPQFIFQYYEEEERQRGNFPDRFSGHQFPNYSSELNVNALLLGDSALYLCASIPRGGSYNEQFFGPGTRLTVL.

By sample share, this clonotype is medium-sized (0.01 to 0.1%). This chain links TRBV6-6 with TRBJ2-4; D unresolved. The CDR3 contains 15 residues. Germline V gene lookup returns CDR1 MNHNY and CDR2 SVGAGI (reference sequence). The ends were cut back, 6 bases at V and 0 bases at J, with 12 bases in the middle. CDR3 residues: CASSSVAVAKNIQYF. As DNA, the CDR3 is TGTGCCAGCAGCTCCGTGGCTGTAGCCAAAAACATTCAGTACTTC.

This clonotype was seen ten or more times. The CDR3 region is CASSPQGAGETDTQYF. The CDR3, as DNA: TGTGCCAGCAGCCCTCAGGGAGCGGGGGAGACAGATACGCAGTATTTT. The chain combines TRBV6-5 with TRBJ2-3; TRBD2 matches 8 bases. This CDR3 contains 16 residues. Germline trimming cut 6 bases from V and 3 bases from J; bases unmatched to any gene: 11. In germline, CDR1 is MNHEY, CDR2 SVGAGI.

At least ten counts were recorded for this clonotype. The chain recombines TRBV12-3 or TRBV12-4 with TRBJ1-5; 7 bases are shared with TRBD1. The CDR3 is 12 amino acids. After removal of 8 bases from V and 4 bases from J, the junction contained 2 bases not matched to a gene. CDR3: CASLTGNQPQHF. The CDR3, as DNA: TGTGCCAGCCTGACAGGGAATCAGCCCCAGCATTTT.

J is TRBJ2-5 and V is TRBV20-1; 7 bases align to TRBD2. Germline V lookup: CDR1 DFQATT, CDR2 SNEGSKA (reference sequence). This CDR3 has 10 residues. V dropped 6 bases and J dropped 9; count of bases not matched to a gene: 4. This chain's CDR3 is CSAPAGAQYF. CDR3 sequence (DNA): TGCAGTGCGCCCGCGGGGGCCCAGTACTTC.

This clonotype was seen repeatedly, ten times or more. This chain joins TRBV6-5 and TRBJ2-7; 11 bases align to TRBD2. The CDR3 runs to 15 residues. Trimming cost V 5 bases and J 0 bases; bases outside gene matches: 3. Germline CDR1 reads MNHEY; CDR2 reads SVGAGI. CDR3: CASSQTSGASYEQYF. The DNA for the CDR3 is TGTGCCAGCAGTCAGACTAGCGGGGCCTCCTACGAGCAGTACTTC.

This clonotype has at least ten counts. This rearrangement joins TRBV20-1 to TRBJ2-2; D unclear. The V end lost 3 bases, the J end lost 5 bases, and 7 bases lay between the germline ends. The CDR3 has 12 amino acids. Germline CDR1 is DFQATT and CDR2 is SNEGSKA (reference sequence). The CDR3 loop reads CSARVPTGELFF. The DNA of the CDR3 is TGCAGTGCTAGGGTCCCGACCGGGGAGCTGTTTTTT.

The table lists this clonotype with a few counts. The V gene is TRBV7-2, the J gene TRBJ2-2, with 8 bases lining up with TRBD2. CDR3 length equals 16 residues. Germline CDR1 is SGHTA and CDR2 is FQGNSA. V was clipped by 3 bases and J by 1 base; unmatched bases: 4. CDR3 residues: CASSFSGGLNTGELFF. DNA for the CDR3: TGTGCCAGCAGCTTCAGCGGGGGCCTGAACACCGGGGAGCTGTTTTTT.

This clonotype was counted at least ten times. This rearrangement joins TRBV29-1 to TRBJ1-5; the D gene is possibly TRBD1 (6 bases). The CDR3 runs to 12 residues. Germline-derived CDR1 and CDR2 are SQVTM and ANQGSEA. V lost 5 bases and J 5 bases, leaving 10 bases between the germline ends. The CDR3 sequence is CSVRQADQPQHF. Here the CDR3 DNA reads TGCAGCGTTAGACAGGCGGATCAGCCCCAGCATTTT.

The chain recombines TRBV25-1 with TRBJ2-7; possibly TRBD1 for D (5 bases). V was pared by 6 bases and J by 4 bases, with 16 bases between. The CDR3 is 14 residues long. Germline lookup yields CDR1 MGHDK and CDR2 SYGVNS. Here the CDR3 DNA reads TGTGCCAGCAGGTCCTCGGTAGGGGTATACGAGCAGTACTTC. Its protein product is CASRSSVGVYEQYF.

This clonotype was counted many times. This chain uses TRBV7-2 with TRBJ2-3; possible D gene TRBD1, 6 bases. V lost 2 bases and J lost 5, with 8 bases in between. This CDR3 is built from 13 residues. The germline V gene encodes CDR1 SGHTA and CDR2 FQGNSA. CDR3 in DNA: TGTGCCAGCAGCTTATTAGGGGGAGATACGCAGTATTTT. It encodes CASSLLGGDTQYF.

This clonotype has ten or more counts. This chain uses TRBV6-5 with TRBJ2-2; 8 bases are a match to TRBD1. The CDR3 consists of 15 residues. Germline-derived CDR1 and CDR2 are MNHEY and SVGAGI. V trimming: 7 bases; J trimming: 5 bases; junction bases outside the gene matches: 9. Written as DNA, the CDR3 is TGTGCCAGCACCCAACGCAGGGGGCTGACCGGGGAGCTGTTTTTT. Its translation: CASTQRRGLTGELFF.

This clonotype was seen only a few times. J is TRBJ1-6 and V is TRBV20-1; D may be TRBD1 (6 bases). The CDR3 contains 13 residues. V gave up 6 bases and J gave up 10 bases, with 16 bases separating them. Germline loops: CDR1 DFQATT, CDR2 SNEGSKA (reference sequence). CDR3 region: CSALLTGKSPLHF. DNA of the CDR3: TGCAGTGCCTTATTAACAGGGAAATCACCCCTCCACTTT.

This clonotype was counted ten times or more. The chain links TRBV6-6 to TRBJ2-1, with 11 bases that match TRBD1. Trimming removed 7 bases from V and 5 bases from J; junction bases left unmatched: 7. CDR3 size: 15 residues. The germline V gene has CDR1 MNHNY and CDR2 SVGAGI (reference sequence). The DNA for the CDR3 is TGTGCCAGCATACTGGGACAGGGGGTTCACAATGAGCAGTTCTTC. This encodes CASILGQGVHNEQFF.

This clonotype was seen repeatedly, ten times or more. V gene TRBV20-1 combines with J gene TRBJ2-7, with TRBD2 matching 14 bases. Losses at the gene ends were 3 bases for V and 5 bases for J; bases not matched to a gene: 6. Germline lookup yields CDR1 DFQATT and CDR2 SNEGSKA (reference sequence). CDR3 length equals 15 residues. CDR3 coding DNA: TGCAGTGCTAGGGAGACTAGCGGGGGGGGCCACGAGCAGTACTTC. Amino acids: CSARETSGGGHEQYF.

This clonotype showed up many times. J is TRBJ2-1 and V is TRBV7-2, with TRBD2 matching over 10 bases. This CDR3 has 16 residues. J was trimmed by 7 bases and V by 6 bases; bases with no gene match: 12. Looked up from germline, CDR1 is SGHTA and CDR2 is FQGNSA. DNA for the CDR3: TGTGCCAGCAGTTATCAAGCGGGGGGGCCAAGGAATGAGCAGTTCTTC. Protein product: CASSYQAGGPRNEQFF.

This clonotype was recorded many times. The genes are TRBV4-3 and TRBJ1-3; TRBD1 aligns across 7 bases. Germline lookup yields CDR1 LGHNA and CDR2 YSLEER. J lost 4 bases, V lost 1 base, and 4 bases had no gene match. This CDR3 spans 15 amino acids. Written as DNA, the CDR3 is TGCGCCAGCAGCCAAGGACAGGGCTACGGAAACACCATATATTTT. This codes for CASSQGQGYGNTIYF.

This chain uses TRBV5-6 with TRBJ1-3; no firm D call. The germline gives CDR1 SGHDT, CDR2 YYEEEE. The V and J ends lost 0 bases and 1 base respectively, with 5 bases between them. The CDR3 is 14 amino acids. The DNA of the CDR3 is TGTGCCAGCAGCTTGGCGGGGTCTGGAAACACCATATATTTT. Translating it yields CASSLAGSGNTIYF.

The V and J genes are TRBV7-2 and TRBJ2-7; the match to TRBD2 covers 9 bases. V lost 0 bases, J lost 6 bases, and 3 bases stayed unmatched. CDR3 length: 14 residues. Germline CDR1 is SGHTA and CDR2 is FQGNSA. The CDR3 region is CASSLASGGPEQYF. The CDR3 DNA reads TGTGCCAGCAGCTTAGCCAGCGGGGGGCCCGAGCAGTACTTC.

This clonotype was detected many times. CDR3 loop: CASSQGSNEQFF. The CDR3 nucleotides read TGTGCCAGCAGCCAAGGCAGCAATGAGCAGTTCTTC. The chain has TRBV3-1 and TRBJ2-1; D gene unclear. With 1 base removed from V and 6 bases from J, the gap between germline ends came to 4 bases. This CDR3 is built from 12 residues. Germline assignment: CDR1 LGHDT and CDR2 YNNKEL (reference sequence).

This clonotype was counted many times. The chain joins TRBV12-5 to TRBJ2-1, with 8 bases lining up with TRBD1. Germline V gene data show CDR1 as LGHNT and CDR2 as FRNRAP. After removal of 1 base from V and 7 bases from J, the junction contained 12 bases not matched to a gene. The CDR3 is 17 residues long. As DNA, the CDR3 is TGTGCTAGTGGTTTGGCACCGCAGGGGGCTCTAGGGAATGAGCAGTTCTTC. This sequence encodes CASGLAPQGALGNEQFF.

This clonotype occurred many times. The chain uses TRBV18 and TRBJ2-7; weak D call: TRBD2 (6 bases). CDR3 size: 13 residues. Deletions cut 3 bases from V and 0 bases from J, with 6 bases between. Germline CDR1 KGHSH, CDR2 LQKENI. CDR3 sequence reads: CASSPGSSYEQYF. In DNA form, the CDR3 reads TGTGCCAGCTCACCCGGGAGCTCCTACGAGCAGTACTTC.

This clonotype was counted ten times or more. The rearrangement joins TRBV6-2 or TRBV6-3 to TRBJ2-3, with D tentatively TRBD2 (5 bases). The germline V and J ends were trimmed by 6 bases and 14 bases, with 18 bases remaining between them. CDR1 is MNHEY, CDR2 SVGEGT, per germline. CDR3 length: 12 amino acids. Written as DNA, the CDR3 is TGTGCCAGCAGGTCCGACTCGTCACGGGGGTATTTT. It translates to CASRSDSSRGYF.

The chain is built from TRBV7-9 and TRBJ2-5; 13 bases agree with TRBD2. Per germline, CDR1 SEHNR and CDR2 FQNEAQ (reference sequence). With V trimmed by 8 bases and J by 4 bases, 7 bases remained unmatched. The CDR3 contains 15 residues. The CDR3 sequence is CASETSGGFLETQYF. The DNA for the CDR3 is TGTGCCAGCGAGACTAGCGGGGGGTTTCTAGAGACCCAGTACTTC.

This clonotype was found many times. The rearrangement links TRBV6-2 or TRBV6-3 to TRBJ2-5, with 10 bases identical to TRBD2. This CDR3 comprises 17 residues. V lost 8 bases and J lost 6; bases outside the gene matches: 18. From germline, CDR1 is MNHEY and CDR2 SVGEGT. The CDR3 nucleotides are TGTGCCAGCGTTGACTACCTCCAAGCGGGGGGGCGCCAGACCCAGTACTTC. This sequence encodes CASVDYLQAGGRQTQYF.

This clonotype has a count of ten or more. CDR3 loop: CASSSGQRNYGYTF. CDR3 bases: TGTGCCAGCAGCTCCGGGCAGAGGAACTATGGCTACACCTTC. V usage is TRBV11-2 and J usage is TRBJ1-2, with D uncertain. CDR1 is SGHAT, CDR2 FQNNGV, per germline. This CDR3 has 14 residues. V lost 4 bases and J 2 bases, leaving 11 bases between the germline ends.

Ten or more counts support this clonotype. The chain joins TRBV4-1 to TRBJ2-4, with 11 bases fitting TRBD2. Germline values: CDR1 MGHRA, CDR2 YSYEKL. The trim removed 2 bases at V and 3 bases at J, leaving 3 bases unmatched. This CDR3 comprises 16 residues. Here the CDR3 reads CASSQPTSGDKNIQYF. CDR3 in DNA: TGCGCCAGCAGCCAACCGACTAGCGGGGACAAAAACATTCAGTACTTC.

This rearrangement joins TRBV28 to TRBJ2-7, with 8 bases matching TRBD1. The CDR3 covers 14 residues. The J segment lost 3 bases and the V segment lost 5 bases, leaving 6 bases of the junction unmatched. Germline lookup yields CDR1 MDHEN and CDR2 SYDVKM. CDR3 protein: CASSPDRVGYEQYF. The CDR3 coding sequence is TGTGCCAGCAGTCCGGACAGGGTTGGCTACGAGCAGTACTTC.

This clonotype was counted many times. CDR3 sequence reads: CSARDQIRGELFF. The CDR3 region has the DNA TGCAGTGCTAGAGATCAAATCAGGGGGGAGCTGTTTTTT. The chain has TRBV20-1 and TRBJ2-2; D unclear. Trimming removed 0 bases from V and 8 bases from J, with 10 bases in between. Germline lookup yields CDR1 DFQATT and CDR2 SNEGSKA (reference sequence). This CDR3 spans 13 amino acids.

This clonotype was recorded at least ten times. The V and J genes are TRBV19 and TRBJ1-4; 7 bases map to TRBD1. CDR1 LNHDA and CDR2 SQIVND come from the germline V gene (reference sequence). The V gene end was trimmed by 6 bases and the J gene end by 3 bases; junction bases not matched to a gene: 13. The CDR3 is made up of 17 amino acids. The CDR3 sequence is CASRMTGRLGPNEKLFF. Here the CDR3 DNA reads TGTGCCAGTAGGATGACAGGGAGGTTGGGACCTAATGAAAAACTGTTTTTT.

This clonotype showed up many times. The rearrangement uses TRBV7-6 and TRBJ2-3, with D perhaps TRBD2 (5 bases). Germline loops: CDR1 SGHVS, CDR2 FNYEAQ. V was trimmed by 5 bases and J by 6 bases, leaving 12 bases between them. This CDR3 region has 13 residues. The CDR3 protein is CASSLGVADTQYF. In nucleotides, the CDR3 is TGTGCCAGCAGCCTCGGGGTTGCCGATACGCAGTATTTT.